Here is one TCR beta chain with its context. As handled by the study authors: Amplified reference gene primers provided the basis for estimating nucleated cell counts. Assay used: immunoSEQ multiplex PCR; TCRdb lists only in-frame clones, some missing. From that table come the V and J calls and clone size; the DNA was used to work out D and trimming. The data show around 290,000 clones, 75% to 90% seen once. This sample is part of a study of blood T cell repertoires in COVID-19. In the study overall: Some COVID-19 samples were acute and others convalescent; all came from the United States, Italy and Spain. T cells, B-cell-depleted T cells, or PBMCs supplied cDNA or gDNA.

Germline CDR1 is ENHRY and CDR2 is SYGVKD. The CDR3 has 12 residues. V trimming: 7 bases; J trimming: 4 bases; junction bases outside the gene matches: 1. Seattle's cohort entered during active infection and was followed longitudinally. Input material: peripheral blood. This sequence was found in a woman between 70 and 85 years old with COVID-19, enrolled during active disease. V usage is TRBV10-3 and J usage is TRBJ2-7, with 10 bases aligning to TRBD1. CDR3 sequence (DNA): TGTGCCATCACGGACAGGGGGTACGAGCAGTACTTC. Translation gives CAITDRGYEQYF.